These 14 T cell receptor beta chains were all obtained from the same sample, sequenced in a study of blood T cells in healthy people across ages. It was with a sample-barcoded 5' primer and a J-beta primer mix that a second PCR of roughly 6 to 12 cycles was run. TCRdb redid the calling of the 5' RACE reads with MiXCR, one entry per CDR3 protein. The data contain some 560,000 distinct CDR3 sequences, over 25% of them singletons. This sample was shared with a second study, whose subject was T cells of mothers and their children.

What was sequenced was blood. These receptors originate from a boy aged 2-15 years in good health.

This clonotype was recorded a few times. This chain links TRBV20-1 with TRBJ1-5; D call uncertain. Trimming cost V 2 bases and J 3 bases, with 8 bases left between them. Germline V gene data show CDR1 as DFQATT and CDR2 as SNEGSKA (reference sequence). CDR3 length equals 13 residues. Here the CDR3 DNA reads TGCAGTGCTAGACGGGTAGACAATCAGCCCCAGCATTTT. The encoded protein is CSARRVDNQPQHF.

The chain has TRBV5-1 and TRBJ2-5; D is tentatively TRBD1 or TRBD2 (6 bases each). TRBJ2-7 explains the end of the DNA better; the J call may be wrong. The CDR3 spans 15 residues. The germline V gene has CDR1 SGHRS and CDR2 YFSETQ. The DNA of the CDR3 is TGCGCCAGCAGCCAAGTCCTCGGGGGCACCTACGAGCAGTACTTC. This gives the protein CASSQVLGGTYEQYF.

This chain joins TRBV10-3 and TRBJ1-2; D unresolved. Trimming took off 4 bases at V and 5 bases at J, with 17 bases between the two ends. CDR1 and CDR2 (germline): ENHRY, SYGVKD. This CDR3 comprises 15 residues. In nucleotides, the CDR3 is TGTGCCATCAGTGCCACCCACAGTGTGGGGTATGGCTACACCTTC. Translating gives CAISATHSVGYGYTF.

The genes are TRBV10-3 and TRBJ2-2; 12 positions match TRBD2. CDR1 is ENHRY and CDR2 is SYGVKD in the germline V gene. Trimming at V came to 8 bases and at J to 6 bases, leaving 1 base not matched to a gene. CDR3 length: 13 amino acids. The CDR3 sequence is CAIGTSGPGELFF. The CDR3 DNA reads TGTGCCATCGGGACTAGCGGGCCCGGGGAGCTGTTTTTT.

This clonotype occurred a few times. This chain connects TRBV30 to TRBJ2-6; D remains unclear. This CDR3 is 14 amino acids long. Germline-derived CDR1 and CDR2 are GTSNPN and SVGIG (reference sequence). Trimming took off 3 bases at V and 5 bases at J, with 11 bases between the two ends. This chain's CDR3 is CAWSPGRWANVLTF. The CDR3 region has the DNA TGTGCCTGGAGCCCGGGCCGCTGGGCCAACGTCCTGACTTTC.

V is TRBV27 and J is TRBJ2-3, with 9 nucleotides matching TRBD1. With V trimmed by 3 bases and J by 5 bases, 9 bases remained unmatched. Germline V lookup: CDR1 MNHEY, CDR2 SMNVEV (reference sequence). This CDR3 contains 16 residues. CDR3 coding DNA: TGTGCCAGCAGTTTTGGGGGACAGGGTATCAGAGATACGCAGTATTTT. Protein product: CASSFGGQGIRDTQYF.

The chain employs TRBV4-3 and TRBJ2-3, with 12 nucleotides matching TRBD2. Trimming took 1 base from V and 3 from J; bases not matched to a gene: 5. The V gene's germline CDR1 is LGHNA and CDR2 YSLEER. The CDR3 spans 17 residues. Written as DNA, the CDR3 is TGCGCCAGCAGCCAAGGTGAACTAGCGGGAGGTACAGATACGCAGTATTTT. Encoded protein: CASSQGELAGGTDTQYF.

This clonotype was counted at least ten times. The gene calls are TRBV18 and TRBJ2-3, with 8 bases fitting TRBD1. V trimming: 3 bases; J trimming: 1 base; junction bases outside the gene matches: 6. The CDR3 sequence is 16 residues long. Looked up from germline, CDR1 is KGHSH and CDR2 is LQKENI. The CDR3 sequence: CASSPLQGQGTDTQYF. CDR3 in DNA: TGTGCCAGCTCACCCCTGCAGGGACAGGGCACAGATACGCAGTATTTT.

This clonotype came up a few times. The chain couples TRBV27 to TRBJ2-1; TRBD2 aligns across 10 bases. Germline CDR1 MNHEY, CDR2 SMNVEV (reference sequence). With 6 bases clipped from V and 3 bases from J, the junction kept 8 bases outside the gene matches. The CDR3 runs 16 residues. This chain's CDR3 is CASSLIAGGVYNEQFF. DNA for the CDR3: TGTGCCAGCAGCCTTATAGCGGGAGGTGTCTACAATGAGCAGTTCTTC.

CDR3 residues: CASIPPWNTEAFF. The CDR3 coding sequence is TGTGCCAGCATCCCGCCGTGGAACACTGAAGCTTTCTTT. The chain combines TRBV2 with TRBJ1-1, with D unclear. The CDR3 totals 13 residues. With 7 bases removed from V and 1 base from J, the gap between germline ends came to 10 bases. The germline gives CDR1 SNHLY, CDR2 FYNNEI.

This clonotype was seen more than once but under ten times. The chain is built from TRBV7-9 and TRBJ1-4; 9 bases are a match to TRBD1. V dropped 5 bases and J dropped 6; count of bases not matched to a gene: 7. The CDR3 runs to 15 residues. Looked up from germline, CDR1 is SEHNR and CDR2 is FQNEAQ (reference sequence). The CDR3 DNA sequence: TGTGCCAGCAGCCCTCCTTGGACAGGGGATGAAAAACTGTTTTTT. This sequence encodes CASSPPWTGDEKLFF.

The chain combines TRBV12-3 or TRBV12-4 with TRBJ2-7; no firm D call. The CDR3 is made up of 13 amino acids. The germline V and J ends were trimmed by 3 bases and 4 bases, with 10 bases remaining between them. The CDR3 loop is CASSFARYYEQYF. The CDR3 DNA is TGTGCCAGCAGTTTTGCTCGCTATTACGAGCAGTACTTC.

The chain is built from TRBV7-9 and TRBJ2-1; 9 positions agree with TRBD1. Looked up from germline, CDR1 is SEHNR and CDR2 is FQNEAQ (reference sequence). There are 14 residues in the CDR3. The junction had 9 bases not matched to a gene; V was cut back by 5 bases and J by 10 bases. This chain's CDR3 is CASSARTGDREQFF. CDR3 coding DNA: TGTGCCAGCAGCGCCCGGACAGGGGACAGGGAGCAGTTCTTC.

Concerning this clonotype: Compared with germline, one end of the junction differs, possibly owing to a read error. The DNA for the CDR3 is TGTGCCAGCAGTCTAGCGACTCACTACGAGCAGTACTTC. This gives the protein CASSLATHYEQYF. The J gene is TRBJ2-7, the V gene TRBV12-3 or TRBV12-4; the D gene is possibly TRBD2 (6 bases). The CDR3 spans 13 residues.